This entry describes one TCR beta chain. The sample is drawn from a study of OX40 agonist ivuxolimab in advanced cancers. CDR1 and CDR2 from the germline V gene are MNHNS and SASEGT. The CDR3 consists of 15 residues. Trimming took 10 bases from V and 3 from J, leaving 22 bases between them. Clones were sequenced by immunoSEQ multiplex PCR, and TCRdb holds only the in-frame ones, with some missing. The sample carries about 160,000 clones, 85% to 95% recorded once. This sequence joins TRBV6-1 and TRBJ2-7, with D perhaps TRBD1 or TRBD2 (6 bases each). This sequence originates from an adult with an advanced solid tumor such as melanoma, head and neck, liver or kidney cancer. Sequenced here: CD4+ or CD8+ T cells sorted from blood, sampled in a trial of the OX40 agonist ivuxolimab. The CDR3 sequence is CATSLPAGQSYEQYF. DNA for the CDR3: TGTGCCACCTCCCTCCCGGCGGGACAAAGCTACGAGCAGTACTTC.